This T cell receptor (beta chain) was documented in a study of T cell responses to AZD1222 COVID-19 vaccine. Trimming left V 4 bases short and J 6 bases short, with 19 bases between. The germline CDR1 and CDR2 sequences are SGDLS and YYNGEE. This CDR3 has 16 amino acids. The data were produced by immunoSEQ multiplex PCR, yet TCRdb's version contains in-frame clones alone and is incomplete. The sample holds about 110,000 clones, roughly nine tenths seen once. This clone has a handful of counts. The antigen is undetermined. General study points: As reported, nearly half of all spike-specific TCRs target variant regions that are unmutated. There were repertoire samples only from the period after the peak T cell response.

The source was peripheral blood, collected on day 0 of AZD1222 vaccination. This rearrangement joins TRBV9 to TRBJ2-2, with D possibly matching TRBD2 (6 bases). The sequence was collected from an adult in good health. The CDR3 loop is CASSSETSTGAGELFF. The CDR3 nucleotides are TGTGCCAGCAGCTCCGAGACTAGTACAGGAGCCGGGGAGCTGTTTTTT.